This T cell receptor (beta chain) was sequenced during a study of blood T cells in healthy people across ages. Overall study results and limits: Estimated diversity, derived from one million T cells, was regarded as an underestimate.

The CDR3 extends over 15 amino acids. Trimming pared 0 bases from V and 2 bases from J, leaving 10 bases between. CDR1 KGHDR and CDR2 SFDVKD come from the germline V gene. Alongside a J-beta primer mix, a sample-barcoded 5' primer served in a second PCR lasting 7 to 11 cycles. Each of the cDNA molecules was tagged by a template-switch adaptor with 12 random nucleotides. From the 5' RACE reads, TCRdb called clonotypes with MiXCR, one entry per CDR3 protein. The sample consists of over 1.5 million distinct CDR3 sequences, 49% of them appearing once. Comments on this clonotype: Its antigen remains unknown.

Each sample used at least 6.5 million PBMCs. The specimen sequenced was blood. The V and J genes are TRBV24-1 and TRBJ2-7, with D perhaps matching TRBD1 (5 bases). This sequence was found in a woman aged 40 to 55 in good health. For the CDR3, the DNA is TGTGCCACCAGTGATTTGAACGCAGGGACCTACGAGCAGTACTTC. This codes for CATSDLNAGTYEQYF.